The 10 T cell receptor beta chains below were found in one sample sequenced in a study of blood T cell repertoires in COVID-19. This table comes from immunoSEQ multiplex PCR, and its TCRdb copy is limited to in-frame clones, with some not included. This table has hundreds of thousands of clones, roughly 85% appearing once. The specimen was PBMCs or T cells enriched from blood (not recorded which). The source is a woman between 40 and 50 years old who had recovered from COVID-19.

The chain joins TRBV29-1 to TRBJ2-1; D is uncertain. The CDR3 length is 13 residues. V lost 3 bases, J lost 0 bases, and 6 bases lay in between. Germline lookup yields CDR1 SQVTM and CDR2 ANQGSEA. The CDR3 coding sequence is TGCAGCGTTGACCCCAGCTCCTACAATGAGCAGTTCTTC. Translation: CSVDPSSYNEQFF.

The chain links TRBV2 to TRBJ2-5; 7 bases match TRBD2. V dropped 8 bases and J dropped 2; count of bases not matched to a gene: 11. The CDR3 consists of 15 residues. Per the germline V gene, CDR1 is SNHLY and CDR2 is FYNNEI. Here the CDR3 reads CASLSGWEGQETQYF. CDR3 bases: TGTGCCAGCCTCAGTGGGTGGGAGGGTCAAGAGACCCAGTACTTC.

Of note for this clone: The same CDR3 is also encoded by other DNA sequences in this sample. CDR3 region: CASSLFLTGVSRETQYF. In DNA form, the CDR3 reads TGTGCCAGCAGTTTGTTCCTAACAGGGGTGTCACGAGAGACCCAGTACTTC. The V and J genes are TRBV28 and TRBJ2-5; 7 bases are shared with TRBD1. V dropped 3 bases and J dropped 4; count of bases not matched to a gene: 14. The germline V gene has CDR1 MDHEN and CDR2 SYDVKM. The CDR3 runs to 17 residues.

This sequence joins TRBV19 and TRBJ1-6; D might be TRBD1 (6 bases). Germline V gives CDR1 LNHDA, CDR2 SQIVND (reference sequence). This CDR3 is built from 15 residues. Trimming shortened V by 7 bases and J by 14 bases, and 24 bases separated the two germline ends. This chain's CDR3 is CASTPQDSRHPSLHF. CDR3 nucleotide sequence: TGTGCCAGTACCCCCCAGGACAGCCGGCATCCATCCCTCCACTTT. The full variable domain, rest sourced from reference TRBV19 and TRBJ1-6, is DGGITQSPKYLFRKEGQNVTLSCEQNLNHDAMYWYRQDPGQGLRLIYYSQIVNDFQKGDIAEGYSVSREKKESFPLTVTSAQKNPTAFYLCASTPQDSRHPSLHFGNGTRLTVT.

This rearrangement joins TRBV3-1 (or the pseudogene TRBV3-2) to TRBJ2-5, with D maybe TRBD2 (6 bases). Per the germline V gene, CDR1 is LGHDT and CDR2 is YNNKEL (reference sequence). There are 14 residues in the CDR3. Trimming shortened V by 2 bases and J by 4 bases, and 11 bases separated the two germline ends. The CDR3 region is CASSQSRRGETQYF. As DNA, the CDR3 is TGTGCCAGCAGCCAAAGTCGGCGGGGAGAGACCCAGTACTTC.

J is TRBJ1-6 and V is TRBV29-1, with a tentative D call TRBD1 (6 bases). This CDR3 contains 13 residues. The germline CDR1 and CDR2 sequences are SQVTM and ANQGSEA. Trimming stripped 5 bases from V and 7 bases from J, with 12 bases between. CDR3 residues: CSVQGPRNSPLHF. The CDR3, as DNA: TGCAGCGTTCAGGGGCCTAGGAATTCACCCCTCCACTTT.

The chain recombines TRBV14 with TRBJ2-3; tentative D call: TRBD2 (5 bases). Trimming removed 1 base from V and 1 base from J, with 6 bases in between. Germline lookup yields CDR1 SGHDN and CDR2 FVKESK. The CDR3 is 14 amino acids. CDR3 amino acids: CASSQVGGTDTQYF. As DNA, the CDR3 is TGTGCCAGCAGCCAAGTGGGAGGCACAGATACGCAGTATTTT. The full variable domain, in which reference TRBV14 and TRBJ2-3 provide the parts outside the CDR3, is EAGVTQFPSHSVIEKGQTVTLRCDPISGHDNLYWYRRVMGKEIKFLLHFVKESKQDESGMPNNRFLAERTGGTYSTLKVQPAELEDSGVYFCASSQVGGTDTQYFGPGTRLTVL.

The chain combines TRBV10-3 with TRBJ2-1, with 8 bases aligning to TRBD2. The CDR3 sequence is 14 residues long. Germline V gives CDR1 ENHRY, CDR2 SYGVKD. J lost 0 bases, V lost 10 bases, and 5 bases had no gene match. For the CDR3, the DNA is TGTGCCACCGGAGCGGGAGCCTCCTACAATGAGCAGTTCTTC. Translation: CATGAGASYNEQFF.

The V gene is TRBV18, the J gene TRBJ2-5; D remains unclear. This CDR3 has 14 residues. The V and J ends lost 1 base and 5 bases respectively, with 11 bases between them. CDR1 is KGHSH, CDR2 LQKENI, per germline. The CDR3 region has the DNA TGTGCCAGCTCACCACAAAACAGCATCGAGACCCAGTACTTC. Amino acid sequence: CASSPQNSIETQYF.

The DNA of the CDR3 is TGTGCCGCCCGGGATCTCTCCTACGAGCAGTACTTC. Protein: CAARDLSYEQYF. This chain uses TRBV27 with TRBJ2-7, with D possibly TRBD2 on 5 matching bases. The CDR3 is 12 amino acids. V dropped 11 bases and J dropped 0 bases, with 11 bases sitting between them. Germline assignment: CDR1 MNHEY and CDR2 SMNVEV (reference sequence).